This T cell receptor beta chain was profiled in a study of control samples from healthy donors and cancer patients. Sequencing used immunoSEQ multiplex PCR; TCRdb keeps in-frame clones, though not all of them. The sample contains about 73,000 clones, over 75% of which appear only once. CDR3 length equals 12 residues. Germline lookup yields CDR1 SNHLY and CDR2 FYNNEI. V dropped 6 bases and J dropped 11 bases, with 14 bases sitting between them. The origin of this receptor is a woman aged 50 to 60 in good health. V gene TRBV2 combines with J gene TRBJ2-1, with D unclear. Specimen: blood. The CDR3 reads CASRDRGYQQFF. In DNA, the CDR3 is TGTGCCAGCAGGGACCGAGGATACCAGCAGTTCTTC.